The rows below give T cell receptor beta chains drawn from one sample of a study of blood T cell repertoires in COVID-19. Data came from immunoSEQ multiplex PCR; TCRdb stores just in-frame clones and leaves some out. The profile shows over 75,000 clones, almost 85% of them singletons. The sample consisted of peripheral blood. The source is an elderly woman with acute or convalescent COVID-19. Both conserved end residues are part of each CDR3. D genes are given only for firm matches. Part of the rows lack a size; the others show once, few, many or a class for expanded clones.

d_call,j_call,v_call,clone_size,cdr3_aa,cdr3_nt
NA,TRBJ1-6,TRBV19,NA,CASSLQGSHSPLHF,TGTGCCAGTAGTTTGCAGGGGTCTCATTCACCCCTCCACTTT
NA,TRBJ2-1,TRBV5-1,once,CASSLSVQSSYNEQFF,TGCGCCAGCAGCCTGAGCGTCCAGAGCTCCTACAATGAGCAGTTCTTC
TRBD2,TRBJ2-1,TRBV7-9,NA,CASSLASSGRIGHDEQFF,TGTGCCAGCAGCCTGGCGAGTAGCGGGAGGATTGGACATGATGAGCAGTTCTTC
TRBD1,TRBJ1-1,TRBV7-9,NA,CASSLVGRGTEHTEAFF,TGTGCCAGCAGCTTAGTGGGGCGCGGGACAGAACACACTGAAGCTTTCTTT
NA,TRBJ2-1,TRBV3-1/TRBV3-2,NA,CASSPGLTSDNEQFF,TGTGCCAGCAGCCCCGGACTAACAAGCGACAATGAGCAGTTCTTC
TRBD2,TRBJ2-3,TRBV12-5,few,CASGLGRLAGGPGTDTQYF,TGTGCTAGTGGTTTGGGGCGACTAGCGGGGGGGCCAGGCACAGATACGCAGTATTTT
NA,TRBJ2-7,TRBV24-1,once,CATQGAVGGEQYF,TGTGCCACCCAAGGGGCAGTCGGGGGCGAGCAGTACTTC
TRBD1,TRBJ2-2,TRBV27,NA,CASSLRPLGQGVTGELFF,TGTGCCAGCAGTTTAAGACCCCTGGGACAGGGGGTAACCGGGGAGCTGTTTTTT
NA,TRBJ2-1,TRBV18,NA,CASSPGQNNEQFF,TGTGCCAGCTCACCGGGACAAAACAATGAGCAGTTCTTC
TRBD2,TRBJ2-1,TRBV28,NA,CASSSFIVGTSARSYNEQFF,TGTGCCAGCAGTTCGTTCATCGTCGGGACTAGCGCAAGATCCTACAATGAGCAGTTCTTC
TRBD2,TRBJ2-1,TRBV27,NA,CASSPTPTWRGGNEQFF,TGTGCCAGCAGTCCAACCCCGACTTGGCGGGGGGGCAATGAGCAGTTCTTC
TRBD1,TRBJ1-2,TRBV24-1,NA,CATSDWTGSRYGYTF,TGTGCCACCAGTGACTGGACAGGGTCACGCTATGGCTACACCTTC
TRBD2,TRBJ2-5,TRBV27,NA,CASSLFSSGGGETQYF,TGTGCCAGCAGTCTCTTCTCATCGGGGGGAGGGGAGACCCAGTACTTC
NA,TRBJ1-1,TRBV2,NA,CASGMEALEAFF,TGTGCCAGCGGTATGGAGGCACTCGAAGCTTTCTTT
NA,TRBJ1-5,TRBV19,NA,CASSTQGTGYQPQHF,TGTGCCAGTAGTACCCAGGGAACGGGTTATCAGCCCCAGCATTTT
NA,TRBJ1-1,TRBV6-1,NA,CASSERIKAFF,TGTGCCAGCAGTGAGCGGATAAAAGCTTTCTTT
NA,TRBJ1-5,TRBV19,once,CASNRLGRRNQPQHF,TGTGCCAGTAATAGGTTAGGTCGGAGGAATCAGCCCCAGCATTTT
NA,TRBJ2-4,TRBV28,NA,CASTPGTKNIQYF,TGTGCCAGCACCCCCGGGACCAAAAACATTCAGTACTTC
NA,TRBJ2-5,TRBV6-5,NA,CASSIRTASEETQYF,TGTGCCAGCAGTATACGGACAGCCTCTGAAGAGACCCAGTACTTC
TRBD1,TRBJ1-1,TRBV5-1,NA,CASGTAMNTEAFF,TGCGCCAGCGGGACAGCTATGAACACTGAAGCTTTCTTT
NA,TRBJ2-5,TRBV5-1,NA,CASSWTAETQYF,TGCGCCAGCAGCTGGACAGCGGAGACCCAGTACTTC
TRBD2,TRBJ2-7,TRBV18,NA,CASSVSSGRAKEQYF,TGTGCCAGCTCAGTATCTAGCGGGAGGGCCAAGGAGCAGTACTTC
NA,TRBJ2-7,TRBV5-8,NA,CASSLGPTTGNEQYF,TGTGCCAGCAGCTTAGGACCCACCACGGGGAACGAGCAGTACTTC
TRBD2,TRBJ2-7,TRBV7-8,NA,CASSSLAGGGEQYF,TGTGCCAGCAGCTCCCTAGCGGGAGGGGGGGAGCAGTACTTC
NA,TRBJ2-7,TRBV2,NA,CAGSSDTSYEQYF,TGTGCCGGGTCCTCCGACACCTCCTACGAGCAGTACTTC
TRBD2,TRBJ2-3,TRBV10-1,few,CASSDSIRGGSTDTQYF,TGCGCCAGCAGTGACTCTATCCGGGGGGGCAGCACAGATACGCAGTATTTT
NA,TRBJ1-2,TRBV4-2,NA,CASSQEAAQILNGYTF,TGTGCCAGCAGCCAAGAAGCGGCACAGATCCTGAATGGCTACACCTTC
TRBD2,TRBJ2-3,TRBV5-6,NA,CASSFDGLAGSTDTQYF,TGTGCCAGCAGCTTTGACGGACTAGCGGGAAGCACAGATACGCAGTATTTT
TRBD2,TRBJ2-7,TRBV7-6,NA,CASSLAGLAGSHEQYF,TGTGCCAGCAGCTTAGCGGGACTAGCGGGGTCCCACGAGCAGTACTTC
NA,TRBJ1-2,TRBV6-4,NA,CASSDMSGDGYTF,TGTGCCAGCAGTGATATGTCAGGGGATGGCTACACCTTC
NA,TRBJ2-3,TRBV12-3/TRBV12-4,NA,CASRIADTQYF,TGTGCCAGCAGGATAGCAGATACGCAGTATTTT
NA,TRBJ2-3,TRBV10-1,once,CASSVDPKGSTDTQYF,TGCGCCAGCAGTGTGGACCCTAAGGGGAGCACAGATACGCAGTATTTT
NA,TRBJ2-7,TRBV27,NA,CASSFRPPFGEVVYEQYF,TGTGCCAGCAGTTTCCGTCCCCCCTTTGGGGAGGTGGTCTACGAGCAGTACTTC
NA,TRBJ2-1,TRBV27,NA,CASSARGLDGNEQFF,TGTGCCAGCAGTGCCAGGGGTCTCGATGGCAATGAGCAGTTCTTC
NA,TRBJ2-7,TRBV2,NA,CASDLMNEQYF,TGTGCCTCCGATCTAATGAACGAGCAGTACTTC
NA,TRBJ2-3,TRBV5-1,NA,CASSLAASSGTDTQYF,TGCGCCAGCAGCTTGGCCGCTTCATCGGGCACAGATACGCAGTATTTT
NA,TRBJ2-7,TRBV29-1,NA,CSVGYGYEQYF,TGCAGCGTTGGGTACGGCTACGAGCAGTACTTC
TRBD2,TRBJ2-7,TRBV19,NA,CASSISGRAAYEQYF,TGTGCCAGTAGTATTAGCGGGAGGGCGGCCTACGAGCAGTACTTC
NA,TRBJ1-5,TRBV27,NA,CASSLWGGEGQPQHF,TGTGCCAGCAGTTTATGGGGGGGCGAAGGTCAGCCCCAGCATTTT
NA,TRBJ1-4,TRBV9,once,CASSRQPTNEKLFF,TGTGCCAGCAGCCGACAGCCAACTAATGAAAAACTGTTTTTT
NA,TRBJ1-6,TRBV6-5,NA,CASSPGTAENSPLHF,TGTGCCAGCAGTCCGGGAACAGCAGAAAATTCACCCCTCCACTTT
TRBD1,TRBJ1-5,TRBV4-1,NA,CASSQDLGTGYGNQPQHF,TGCGCCAGCAGCCAAGACCTCGGGACAGGGTATGGCAATCAGCCCCAGCATTTT
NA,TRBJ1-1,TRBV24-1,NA,CATSDTGNTEAFF,TGTGCCACCAGTGATACTGGGAACACTGAAGCTTTCTTT
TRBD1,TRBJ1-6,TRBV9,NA,CASSVGTGGNSPLHF,TGTGCCAGCAGCGTCGGGACAGGGGGAAATTCACCCCTCCACTTT
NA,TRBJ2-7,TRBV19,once,CASSLDGRDYEQYF,TGTGCCAGTAGTCTGGACGGGCGGGACTACGAGCAGTACTTC
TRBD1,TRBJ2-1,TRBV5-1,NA,CASRATGTGLDEQFF,TGCGCCAGCAGGGCTACCGGGACAGGGCTCGATGAGCAGTTCTTC
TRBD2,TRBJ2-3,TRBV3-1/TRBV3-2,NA,CASSQNPAGGTNTDTQYF,TGTGCCAGCAGCCAGAATCCGGCGGGAGGGACCAACACAGATACGCAGTATTTT
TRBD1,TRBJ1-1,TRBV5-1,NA,CASSSGTGGRGTEAFF,TGCGCCAGCAGTTCCGGGACAGGGGGCAGGGGCACTGAAGCTTTCTTT
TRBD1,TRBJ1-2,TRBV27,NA,CASRGQGAGGYTF,TGTGCCAGCAGGGGACAGGGGGCAGGTGGCTACACCTTC
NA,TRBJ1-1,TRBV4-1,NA,CASSLAVGQLNTEAFF,TGCGCCAGCAGCCTGGCGGTTGGACAGTTGAACACTGAAGCTTTCTTT
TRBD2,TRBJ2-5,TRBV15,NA,CATSRGGLAGEQETQYF,TGTGCCACCAGCAGAGGGGGGCTAGCGGGCGAACAAGAGACCCAGTACTTC
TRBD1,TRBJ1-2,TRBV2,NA,CASTFAETGNGYTF,TGTGCCAGCACCTTTGCCGAGACAGGGAATGGCTACACCTTC
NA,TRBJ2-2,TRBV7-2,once,CASSFFTNTGELFF,TGTGCCAGCAGCTTTTTCACGAACACCGGGGAGCTGTTTTTT
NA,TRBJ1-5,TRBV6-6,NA,CASIGQTGQPQHF,TGTGCCAGCATCGGACAGACGGGGCAGCCCCAGCATTTT
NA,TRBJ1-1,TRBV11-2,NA,CASRLVETGEAFF,TGTGCCAGCAGATTAGTCGAGACAGGAGAAGCTTTCTTT